Reported below is one T cell receptor beta chain. Its target is unknown. CDR3 length equals 14 residues. This entry is derived from a study of cytomegalovirus exposure and HLA in healthy donors. Study-wide points: In the 100 to 150 validation repertoires, more than 85% of cluster scores exceeded 0, per a later analysis. According to the study, 150 to 200 TCR beta chains were cytomegalovirus-associated.

Data came from immunoSEQ multiplex PCR; TCRdb stores just in-frame clones and leaves some out. Of under 350,000 clones in the sample, roughly 85% are singletons; the top ten hold around 1%. This receptor was taken from a woman under 30 in good health and CMV-seronegative. The sequencing sample was made of PBMCs. This rearrangement joins TRBV21-1 to TRBJ1-2; TRBD1, as called in the table, went unchecked against the DNA. TRBV21-1 has pseudogene status. This chain's CDR3 is CASTNHRGNYGYTF. CDR3 bases: TGTGCCAGCACCAACCACAGGGGTAACTATGGCTACACCTTC.